This TCR beta chain was profiled in a study of regulatory T cells in long-lasting Graves disease. In building TCR beta libraries, iRepertoire HTBI primers were used together with Arm-PCR of CDR3 regions. TCRdb fed the multiplex PCR reads into MiXCR, producing one record per CDR3 protein. The table lists hundreds of thousands of distinct CDR3 sequences, around 21% of them singletons. Points from the study as a whole: Peripheral blood was the sole material, not thyroid tissue.

The CDR3 runs to 18 residues. Trimming shortened V by 7 bases and J by 0 bases, and 22 bases separated the two germline ends. The germline V gene encodes CDR1 PRHDT and CDR2 FYEKMQ (reference sequence). Sample time point: persistent/refractory GD, antithyroid drugs over 5 years with positive TRAb. PBMC-extracted RNA yielded the TCR library. This clonotype was recorded many times. Its antigen remains unidentified. The receptor was derived from a female donor with Graves disease. Sample: peripheral blood mononuclear cells (PBMCs), taken when the disease was refractory, from a patient treated with antithyroid drugs. J is TRBJ1-5 and V is TRBV13; a possible D gene is TRBD1 (5 bases). CDR3 in DNA: TGTGCCAGCATTTCACGGGACTTCGGACTAAATAGCAATCAGCCCCAGCATTTT. It translates to CASISRDFGLNSNQPQHF.